Each of the 6 T cell receptor beta chains below was sequenced from the same sample in a study of human T cells and chemical hapten exposure. TCRdb re-analysed the RACE reads in MiXCR, keeping a single row per CDR3 protein. The sample yields about 90,000 distinct CDR3 sequences, 8.5% seen once. The time point was: pre-sensitization, week 0. Regarding treatment: therapeutic diphenylcyclopropenone sensitization with weekly scalp DPC. The input for sequencing was whole blood, taken in connection with sensitization to the hapten diphenylcyclopropenone (DPC). These receptors all stem from a man in his forties or fifties with alopecia areata. Some clones in this sample may be carry-over from other donors' samples.

Many counts were recorded for this clonotype. The V call is TRBV29-1, the J call TRBJ1-5, with D possibly matching TRBD1 (5 bases). This CDR3 comprises 12 residues. CDR1 is SQVTM, CDR2 ANQGSEA, per germline. V gave up 4 bases and J gave up 7 bases, with 11 bases separating them. CDR3 nucleotides: TGCAGCGTTGGGGAGCGGGGGCAGCCCCAGCATTTT. Translating it yields CSVGERGQPQHF.

This clonotype was recorded many times. The V and J genes are TRBV25-1 and TRBJ1-2, with a possible D match to TRBD1 (5 bases). Germline lookup yields CDR1 MGHDK and CDR2 SYGVNS. With 6 bases removed from V and 0 bases from J, the gap between germline ends came to 14 bases. CDR3 size: 15 residues. CDR3 coding DNA: TGTGCCAGCAGCCAAAGTACAGGTGCTAACTATGGCTACACCTTC. Protein sequence: CASSQSTGANYGYTF.

A remark on this clonotype: A clone one base away is much larger, so this may be a read error. V usage is TRBV20-1 and J usage is TRBJ2-7; D not resolved. The CDR3 spans 13 residues. The germline CDR1 and CDR2 sequences are DFQATT and SNEGSKA (reference sequence). Trimming removed 5 bases from V and 7 bases from J, with 18 bases in between. The CDR3 loop reads CSAALDPAWEQYF. CDR3 nucleotides: TGCAGTGCTGCTCTGGACCCGGCGTGGGAGCAGTACTTC.

The sample holds many counts of this clonotype. This rearrangement joins TRBV6-1 to TRBJ1-1; D gene ambiguous. CDR3 length equals 14 residues. The V gene lost 6 bases and the J gene lost 6 bases, with 17 bases spanning the gap. Germline V gene sequence: CDR1 MNHNS, CDR2 SASEGT. CDR3 bases: TGTGCCAGCAGCGCCGGCACTACCCAGCCTGAAGCTTTCTTT. Translated: CASSAGTTQPEAFF.

A single count supports this clonotype. It may be a read error: a sequence one base away is much more abundant. This is likely a read error, given that the CDR3 carries no conserved phenylalanine or tryptophan at its end. The chain combines TRBV6-5 with TRBJ2-7; tentatively, D is TRBD2 (6 bases). V was pared by 0 bases and J by 2 bases, with 8 bases between. Germline V gene sequence: CDR1 MNHEY, CDR2 SVGAGI. The CDR3 totals 14 residues. CDR3 sequence reads: CASSYSGTAYEQYL. In DNA, the CDR3 is TGTGCCAGCAGTTACTCCGGGACTGCCTACGAGCAGTACTTA.

The chain joins TRBV20-1 to TRBJ1-1; D ambiguous. CDR3 size: 11 residues. Looked up from germline, CDR1 is DFQATT and CDR2 is SNEGSKA (reference sequence). Trimming left V 5 bases short and J 6 bases short, with 10 bases between. CDR3 in DNA: TGCAGTGCTCGCGACCGAGCTGAAGCTTTCTTT. Protein sequence: CSARDRAEAFF.